One T cell receptor beta chain is described in this entry. Its cognate antigen has yet to be identified. Base qualities are missing; no much larger clone stands one base away. This record comes from a study of CD8+ T cells in alopecia areata (dated by TCRdb to 2016 to 2018). Some background on the complete study: Treated patients were enrolled in an open-label pilot trial of oral tofacitinib at 5 to 10 mg twice daily for moderate-to-severe alopecia areata. Scalp clonality was compared across normal scalp (n=4), patchy alopecia areata scalp (n=8), and alopecia totalis/universalis scalp (n=8). For the treated patients, the SALT score, which quantifies what percentage of scalp surface area is affected, served as the measure of disease severity. The RNA source kit depended on sample type: the PAXgene miRNA kit for fixed scalp, the miRNeasy kit for PBMCs, and the RNeasy kit for mouse skin. The study used high-throughput TCRbeta sequencing to examine T cell clonal expansion in alopecia areata, in both the C3H/HeJ mouse model and human patients. Patients stayed on tofacitinib for 6 to 18 months and then had 6 months of follow-up off drug so that delayed response and recurrence could be assessed. Biopsies were taken from tofacitinib-treated patients at baseline and again at 4 and 24 weeks into treatment, and several of those patients also had a later scalp biopsy. TCRbeta CDR3 regions were amplified by immunoSEQ multiplex PCR with 35 Vbeta forward and 13 Jbeta reverse primers. In humans, TCRbeta sequencing was performed on scalp tissue and on sorted CD4+ and CD8+ peripheral blood T cells from healthy controls and from patients with patchy or totalis/universalis alopecia areata. Summary of the overall study and its limitations: During tofacitinib treatment, many expanded lesional clones remained in scalp and blood, and this persistence may partly explain relapse after treatment is stopped. Shared TCR sequences between patients were less evident than in mice, which may be partly attributable to HLA diversity in the patient population. Compared with normal scalp, lesional scalp, particularly in alopecia totalis/universalis, had higher clonality and more expanded CD8+ clones, which suggests antigenic drive. Resident alphabeta T cells in normal human skin are also sequenced, complicating scalp TCR repertoire analysis, unlike mouse skin dominated by gammadelta T cells. Tofacitinib significantly decreased scalp clonality and the number of expanded CD8+ clones among the top 100 scalp clones. Because the treated cohort was small and included a single nonresponder, larger studies are needed to assess links between baseline CD8+ expansion and response.

The library came from the immunoSEQ multiplex PCR assay. To provide template for TCR sequencing, every sample had RNA extracted and reverse transcribed into cDNA. First-strand cDNA was synthesized with SuperScript III using a 2:1 mix of oligo-dT and random hexamers. Amplification bias was assessed with a synthetic immune receptor repertoire, and residual bias was removed computationally. In the source study's methods: After raw reads were preprocessed to remove errors, the CDR3 was defined following IMGT conventions as running from the conserved cysteine to phenylalanine. Clonality was computed as 1 minus the Shannon entropy, with the entropy normalized by log2 of the number of productive unique TCRs. Whether scalp clones were CD4 or CD8 was inferred by matching scalp TCRbeta sequences against CD4 and CD8 repertoires sorted from blood. TCRdb mirrors the immuneACCESS table, restricted to in-frame sequences. Some clones are absent from its copies; in checked studies, under half trace to an unresolved V gene, and the reason for the others is unknown. V, J and clone size were drawn from that table, and D and trimming were deduced from the DNA. The sample table contains 15,000 to 20,000 clones; only one count was recorded for 50% to 70% of them. The ten top clones hold approximately 8.4% of the sample.

The time point label, read with the paper, signifies: around 29 days on oral tofacitinib. What the treatment or condition label conveys for this sample: oral pan-JAK inhibitor, 5-10 mg twice daily. From alopecia areata patients, peripheral blood was collected along with lesional scalp punch biopsies. Human scalp biopsies went straight into PAXgene tissue containers for immediate fixation. CDR1 and CDR2, looked up from the germline V gene, are ENHRY and SYGVKD. For this chain, trimming is 2 bases at the V end and 7 bases at the J end, and the number of junction bases without a gene match is 8. Including cysteine and phenylalanine, the CDR3 has 15 amino acids. Only the CDR3 portion is preserved as DNA: 45 bases, with reading frame beginning at the first base.

The clonotype originates from a human donor with alopecia areata. Sequencing used skin, obtained at week 4, from a patient treated with tofacitinib. Recombination linked TRBV10-3 to TRBJ1-1; 9 of the junction bases match TRBD1. The CDR3 loop reads CAISEGGQGRSEAFF. The DNA reads as follows: TGTGCCATCAGTGAGGGGGGACAGGGTAGGAGTGAAGCTTTCTTT.